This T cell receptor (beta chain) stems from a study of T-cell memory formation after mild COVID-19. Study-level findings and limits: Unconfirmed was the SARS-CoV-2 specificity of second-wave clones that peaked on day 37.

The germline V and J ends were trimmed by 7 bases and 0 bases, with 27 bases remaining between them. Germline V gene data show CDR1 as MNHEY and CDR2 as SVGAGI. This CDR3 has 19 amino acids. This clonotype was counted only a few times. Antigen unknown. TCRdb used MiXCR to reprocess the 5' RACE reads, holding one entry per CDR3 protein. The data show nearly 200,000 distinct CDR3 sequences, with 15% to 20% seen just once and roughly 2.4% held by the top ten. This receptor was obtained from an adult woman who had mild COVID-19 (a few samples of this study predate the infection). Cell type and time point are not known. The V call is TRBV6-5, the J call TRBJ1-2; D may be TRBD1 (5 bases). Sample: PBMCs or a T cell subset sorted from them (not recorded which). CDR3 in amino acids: CASTLQRNRGGYANYGYTF. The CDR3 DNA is TGTGCCAGCACTCTACAGAGAAACCGCGGGGGATATGCTAACTATGGCTACACCTTC.